This TCR beta chain stems from a study of CD8+ T cells in alopecia areata. Sequencing templates came from extracted RNA that was reverse transcribed into cDNA. Some clones are missing from TCRdb's copy, which holds only in-frame ones; the method was immunoSEQ multiplex PCR. Of approximately 99,000 clones in the sample, roughly 59% are singletons; the top ten hold about 20%. Study-level results: Relative to normal scalp, lesional scalp, especially alopecia totalis/universalis, showed higher clonality.

A remark on this clone: Its cognate antigen is unknown.

Cell sorting was applied to PBMCs, and CD4+ and CD8+ T cells were collected. The clonotype comes from a human donor in good health. Sequencing input: CD8+ T cells sorted from blood.

This CDR3 is CASSQEGDMNYEQYF. The DNA for the CDR3 is TGTGCCAGCAGCCAAGAAGGAGATATGAACTACGAGCAGTACTTC. The V call is TRBV4-2, the J call TRBJ2-7; unclear D gene. V was clipped by 0 bases and J by 3 bases, with 12 bases between them. The CDR3 extends over 15 amino acids. Germline CDR1 is LGHNA and CDR2 is YNFKEQ.